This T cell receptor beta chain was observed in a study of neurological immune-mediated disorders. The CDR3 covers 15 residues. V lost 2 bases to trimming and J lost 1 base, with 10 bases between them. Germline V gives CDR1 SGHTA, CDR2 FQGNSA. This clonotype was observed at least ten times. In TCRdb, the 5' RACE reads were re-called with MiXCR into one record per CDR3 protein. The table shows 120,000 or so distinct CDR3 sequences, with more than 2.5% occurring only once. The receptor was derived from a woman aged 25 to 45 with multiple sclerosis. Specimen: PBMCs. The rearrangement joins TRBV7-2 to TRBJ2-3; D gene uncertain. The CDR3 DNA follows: TGTGCCAGCAGCTTATATGTGGGCCGCACAGATACGCAGTATTTT. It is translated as CASSLYVGRTDTQYF.